This TCR beta chain was sequenced in a study of blood T cell repertoires in COVID-19. Study-level information: Samples representing acute and convalescent COVID-19 were sourced from the United States, Italy and Spain. In each case, the material was cDNA or gDNA derived from T cells, B-cell-depleted T cells, or PBMCs.

Seattle-derived patients entered the study during active infection and were followed longitudinally. This CDR3 contains 15 residues. V gave up 2 bases and J gave up 0 bases, with 5 bases separating them. The germline V gene encodes CDR1 MNHEY and CDR2 SVGEGT. Original analysis: Quantification of nucleated cells was approximated via reference gene primer amplification. Generated by immunoSEQ multiplex PCR, the TCRdb table keeps only in-frame clones and is missing some. From that table come the V and J calls and clone size; the DNA was used to work out D and trimming. The data hold about 56,000 clones, with roughly nine tenths observed a single time.

The sample comprised peripheral blood. The receptor's source is a woman in her sixties with COVID-19, enrolled during active disease. V and J are TRBV6-2 or TRBV6-3 and TRBJ2-6; D is unclear. CDR3 bases: TGTGCCAGCAGTTACCGAGTCTCTGGGGCCAACGTCCTGACTTTC. This codes for CASSYRVSGANVLTF.